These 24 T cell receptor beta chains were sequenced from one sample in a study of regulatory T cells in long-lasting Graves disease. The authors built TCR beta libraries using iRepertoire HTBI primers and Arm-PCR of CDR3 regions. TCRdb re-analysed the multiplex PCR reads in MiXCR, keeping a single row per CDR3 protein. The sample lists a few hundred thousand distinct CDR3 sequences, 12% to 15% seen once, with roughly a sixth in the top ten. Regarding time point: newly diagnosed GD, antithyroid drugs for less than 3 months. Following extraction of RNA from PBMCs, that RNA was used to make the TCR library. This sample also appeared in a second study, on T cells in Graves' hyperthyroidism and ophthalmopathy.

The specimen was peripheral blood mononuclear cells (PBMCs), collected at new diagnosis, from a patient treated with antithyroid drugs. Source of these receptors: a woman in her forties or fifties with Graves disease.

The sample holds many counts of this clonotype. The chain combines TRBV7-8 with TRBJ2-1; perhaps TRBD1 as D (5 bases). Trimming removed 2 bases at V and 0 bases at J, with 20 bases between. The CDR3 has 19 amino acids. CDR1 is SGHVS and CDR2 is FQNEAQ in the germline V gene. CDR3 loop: CASSLLRLQGLGSYNEQFF. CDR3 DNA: TGTGCCAGCAGCTTACTCCGACTCCAGGGATTGGGCTCCTACAATGAGCAGTTCTTC.

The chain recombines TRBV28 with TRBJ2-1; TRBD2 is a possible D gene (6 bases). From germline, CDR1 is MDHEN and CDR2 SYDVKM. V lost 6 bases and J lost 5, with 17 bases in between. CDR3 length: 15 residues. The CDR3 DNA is TGTGCCAGCAGGTCCTACGGGAGAGACGACAATGAGCAGTTCTTC. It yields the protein CASRSYGRDDNEQFF.

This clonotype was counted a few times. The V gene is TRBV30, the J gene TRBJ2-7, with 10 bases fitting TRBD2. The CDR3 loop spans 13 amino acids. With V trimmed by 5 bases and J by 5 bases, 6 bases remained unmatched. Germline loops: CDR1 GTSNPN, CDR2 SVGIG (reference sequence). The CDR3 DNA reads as TGTGCCTGGGAGCGGGAGGGCCAAAACGAGCAGTACTTC. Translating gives CAWEREGQNEQYF.

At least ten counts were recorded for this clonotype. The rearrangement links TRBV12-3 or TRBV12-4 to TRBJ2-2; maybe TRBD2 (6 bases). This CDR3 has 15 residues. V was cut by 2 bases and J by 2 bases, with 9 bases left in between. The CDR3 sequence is CASSLMEGNTGELFF. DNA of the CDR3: TGTGCCAGCAGTTTAATGGAGGGAAACACCGGGGAGCTGTTTTTT.

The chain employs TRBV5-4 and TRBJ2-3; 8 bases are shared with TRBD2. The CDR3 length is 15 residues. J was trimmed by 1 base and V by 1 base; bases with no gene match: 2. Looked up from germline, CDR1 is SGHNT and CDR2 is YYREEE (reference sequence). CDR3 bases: TGTGCCAGCAGCTTGTCGGGAGGGCGCACAGATACGCAGTATTTT. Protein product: CASSLSGGRTDTQYF. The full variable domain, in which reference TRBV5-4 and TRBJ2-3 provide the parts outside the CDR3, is ETGVTQSPTHLIKTRGQQVTLRCSSQSGHNTVSWYQQALGQGPQFIFQYYREEENGRGNFPPRFSGLQFPNYSSELNVNALELDDSALYLCASSLSGGRTDTQYFGPGTRLTVL.

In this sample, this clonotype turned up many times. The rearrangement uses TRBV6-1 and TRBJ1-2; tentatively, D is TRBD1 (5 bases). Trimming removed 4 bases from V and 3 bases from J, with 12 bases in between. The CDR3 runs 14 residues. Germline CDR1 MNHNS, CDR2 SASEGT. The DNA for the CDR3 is TGTGCCAGCAGTGCAGGGAGGAGGTACTATGGCTACACCTTC. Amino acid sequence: CASSAGRRYYGYTF.

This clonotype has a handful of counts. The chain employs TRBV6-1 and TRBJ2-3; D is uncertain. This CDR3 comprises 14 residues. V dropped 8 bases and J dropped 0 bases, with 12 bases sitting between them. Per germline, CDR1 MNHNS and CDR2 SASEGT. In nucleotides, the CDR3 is TGTGCCAGCGGCCGACAAACTAGCACAGATACGCAGTATTTT. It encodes CASGRQTSTDTQYF.

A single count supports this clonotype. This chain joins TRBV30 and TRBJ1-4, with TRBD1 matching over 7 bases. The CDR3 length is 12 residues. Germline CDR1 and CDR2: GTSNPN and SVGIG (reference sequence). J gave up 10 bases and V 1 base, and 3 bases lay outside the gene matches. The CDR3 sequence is CAWSEQGPKLFF. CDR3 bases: TGTGCCTGGAGTGAACAGGGGCCAAAACTGTTTTTT.

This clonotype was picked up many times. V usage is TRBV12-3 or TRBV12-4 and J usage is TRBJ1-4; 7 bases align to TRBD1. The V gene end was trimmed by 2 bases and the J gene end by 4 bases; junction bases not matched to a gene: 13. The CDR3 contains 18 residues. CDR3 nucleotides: TGTGCCAGCAGTTTACGCCACTCCAACGACAGGGATAATGAAAAACTGTTTTTT. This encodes CASSLRHSNDRDNEKLFF.

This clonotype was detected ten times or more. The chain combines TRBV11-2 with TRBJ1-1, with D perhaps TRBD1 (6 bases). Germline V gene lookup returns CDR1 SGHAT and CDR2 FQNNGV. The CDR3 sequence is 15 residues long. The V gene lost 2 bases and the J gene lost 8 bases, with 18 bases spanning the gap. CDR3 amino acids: CASSLMGGGALEAFF. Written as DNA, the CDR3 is TGTGCCAGCAGCTTAATGGGAGGGGGGGCGTTAGAAGCTTTCTTT. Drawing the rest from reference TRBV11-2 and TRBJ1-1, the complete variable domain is EAGVAQSPRYKIIEKRQSVAFWCNPISGHATLYWYQQILGQGPKLLIQFQNNGVVDDSQLPKDRFSAERLKGVDSTLKIQPAKLEDSAVYLCASSLMGGGALEAFFGQGTRLTVV.

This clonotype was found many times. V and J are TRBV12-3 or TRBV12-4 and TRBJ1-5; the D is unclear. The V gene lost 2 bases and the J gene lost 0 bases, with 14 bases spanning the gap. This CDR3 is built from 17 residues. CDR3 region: CASSLRPTDYSNQPQHF. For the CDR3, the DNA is TGTGCCAGCAGTTTACGCCCGACGGACTATAGCAATCAGCCCCAGCATTTT.

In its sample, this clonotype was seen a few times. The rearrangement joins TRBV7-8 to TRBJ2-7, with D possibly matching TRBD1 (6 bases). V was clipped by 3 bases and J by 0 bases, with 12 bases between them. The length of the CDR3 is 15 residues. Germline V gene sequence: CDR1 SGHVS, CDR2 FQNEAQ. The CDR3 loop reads CASSFRQAISYEQYF. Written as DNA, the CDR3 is TGTGCCAGCAGCTTTAGACAGGCCATCTCCTACGAGCAGTACTTC. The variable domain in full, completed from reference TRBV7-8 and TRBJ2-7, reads GAGVSQSPRYKVAKRGQDVALRCDPISGHVSLFWYQQALGQGPEFLTYFQNEAQLDKSGLPSDRFFAERPEGSVSTLKIQRTQQEDSAVYLCASSFRQAISYEQYFGPGTRLTVT.

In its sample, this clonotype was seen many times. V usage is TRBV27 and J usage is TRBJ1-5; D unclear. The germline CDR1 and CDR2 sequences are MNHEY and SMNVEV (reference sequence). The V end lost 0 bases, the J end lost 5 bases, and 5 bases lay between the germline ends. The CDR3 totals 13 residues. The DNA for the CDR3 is TGTGCCAGCAGTTTATCGTCGGATCAGCCCCAGCATTTT. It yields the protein CASSLSSDQPQHF.

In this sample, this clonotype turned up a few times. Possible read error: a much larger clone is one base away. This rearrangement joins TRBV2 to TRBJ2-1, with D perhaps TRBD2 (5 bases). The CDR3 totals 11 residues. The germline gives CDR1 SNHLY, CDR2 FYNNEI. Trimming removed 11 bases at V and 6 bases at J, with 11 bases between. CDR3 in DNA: TGTGCCGGCGATAGCGTCAATGAGCAGTTCTTC. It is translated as CAGDSVNEQFF.

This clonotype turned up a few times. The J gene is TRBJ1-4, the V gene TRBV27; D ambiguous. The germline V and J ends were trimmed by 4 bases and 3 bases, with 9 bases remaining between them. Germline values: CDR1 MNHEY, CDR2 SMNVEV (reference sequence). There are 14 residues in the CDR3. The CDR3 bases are TGTGCCAGCAGTTACGAGGGCGCTAATGAAAAACTGTTTTTT. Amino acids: CASSYEGANEKLFF.

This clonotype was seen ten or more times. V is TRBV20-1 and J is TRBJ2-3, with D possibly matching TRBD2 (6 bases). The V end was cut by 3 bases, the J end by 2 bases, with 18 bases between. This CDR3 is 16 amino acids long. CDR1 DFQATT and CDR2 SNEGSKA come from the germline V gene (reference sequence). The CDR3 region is CSASPLIADSTDTQYF. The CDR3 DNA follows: TGCAGTGCTAGCCCCCTCATAGCGGACTCCACAGATACGCAGTATTTT.

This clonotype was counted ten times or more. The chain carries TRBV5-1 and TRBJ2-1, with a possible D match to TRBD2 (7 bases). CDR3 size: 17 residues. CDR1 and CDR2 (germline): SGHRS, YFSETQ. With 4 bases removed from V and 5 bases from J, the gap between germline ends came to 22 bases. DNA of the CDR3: TGCGCCAGCAGCAAAGGACTAGGGTCGAGGGGGGACAATGAGCAGTTCTTC. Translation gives CASSKGLGSRGDNEQFF.

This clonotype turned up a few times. CDR3 in amino acids: CASSRRVGLARDTQYF. The CDR3 DNA reads as TGCGCCAGCAGCAGGAGGGTGGGGCTAGCCAGGGATACGCAGTATTTT. The J gene is TRBJ2-3, the V gene TRBV4-1; a weak D match, TRBD2 (6 bases). The CDR3 contains 16 residues. The V end was cut by 5 bases, the J end by 6 bases, with 21 bases between. Germline V gene data show CDR1 as MGHRA and CDR2 as YSYEKL.

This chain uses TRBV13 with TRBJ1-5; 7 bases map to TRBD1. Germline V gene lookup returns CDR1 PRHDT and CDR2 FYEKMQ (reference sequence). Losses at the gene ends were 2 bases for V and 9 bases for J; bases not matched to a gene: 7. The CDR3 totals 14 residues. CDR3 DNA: TGTGCCAGCAGCTTAAAGGGGGCTGGGAGGCCCCAGCATTTT. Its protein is CASSLKGAGRPQHF.

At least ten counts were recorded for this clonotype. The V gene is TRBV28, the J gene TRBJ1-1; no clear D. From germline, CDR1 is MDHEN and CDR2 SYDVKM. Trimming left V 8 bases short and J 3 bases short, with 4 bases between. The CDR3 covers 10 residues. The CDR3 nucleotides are TGTGCCAGCGGCCACACTGAAGCTTTCTTT. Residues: CASGHTEAFF.

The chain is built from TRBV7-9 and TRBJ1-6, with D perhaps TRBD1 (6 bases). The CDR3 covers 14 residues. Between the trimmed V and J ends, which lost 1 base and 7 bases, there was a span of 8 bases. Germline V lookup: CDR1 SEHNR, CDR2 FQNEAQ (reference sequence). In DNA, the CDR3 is TGTGCCAGCAGCTTAGGGACAGAGAATTCACCCCTCCACTTT. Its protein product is CASSLGTENSPLHF.

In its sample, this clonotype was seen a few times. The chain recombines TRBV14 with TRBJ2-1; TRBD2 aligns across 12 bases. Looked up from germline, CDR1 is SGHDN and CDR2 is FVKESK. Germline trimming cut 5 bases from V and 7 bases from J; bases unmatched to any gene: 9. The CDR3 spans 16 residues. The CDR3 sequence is CASSTFLAGGPNEQFF. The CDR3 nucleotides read TGTGCCAGCAGCACCTTCCTAGCGGGAGGGCCGAATGAGCAGTTCTTC. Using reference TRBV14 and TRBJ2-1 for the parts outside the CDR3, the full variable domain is EAGVTQFPSHSVIEKGQTVTLRCDPISGHDNLYWYRRVMGKEIKFLLHFVKESKQDESGMPNNRFLAERTGGTYSTLKVQPAELEDSGVYFCASSTFLAGGPNEQFFGPGTRLTVL.

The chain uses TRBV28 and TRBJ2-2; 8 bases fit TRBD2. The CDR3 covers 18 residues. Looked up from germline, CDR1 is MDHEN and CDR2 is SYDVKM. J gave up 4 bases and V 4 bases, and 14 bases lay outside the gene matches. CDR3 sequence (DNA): TGTGCCAGCAGTTCCCTAATAGCGGGACGGATGGGCACCGGGGAGCTGTTTTTT. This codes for CASSSLIAGRMGTGELFF. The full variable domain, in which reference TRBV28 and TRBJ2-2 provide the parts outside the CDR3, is DVKVTQSSRYLVKRTGEKVFLECVQDMDHENMFWYRQDPGLGLRLIYFSYDVKMKEKGDIPEGYSVSREKKERFSLILESASTNQTSMYLCASSSLIAGRMGTGELFFGEGSRLTVL.

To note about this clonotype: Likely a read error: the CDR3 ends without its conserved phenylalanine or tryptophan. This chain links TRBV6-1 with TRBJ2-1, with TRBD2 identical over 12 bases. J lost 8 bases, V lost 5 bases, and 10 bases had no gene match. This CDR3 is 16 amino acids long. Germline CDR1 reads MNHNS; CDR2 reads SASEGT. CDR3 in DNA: TGTGCCAGCAGTACACGGACTAGCGGGACTGTCGATGAGCAGTTCTCC. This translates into CASSTRTSGTVDEQFS.